The rows below give T cell receptor beta chains drawn from one sample of a study of T cell repertoires in aging, cancer and after chemotherapy. TCRdb independently ran MiXCR on the multiplex PCR reads; one entry per CDR3 protein. The sample records more than 9,500 distinct CDR3 sequences, approximately 35% being singletons. Source material: blood. The receptors stem from a human donor in good health. Each CDR3 is given with its conserved first and last residue. A D gene is named only where the DNA matches it firmly. The size field is filled for only some rows; it gives once, few, many or a size class.

clone_size d_call j_call v_call cdr3_aa cdr3_nt
few TRBD1 TRBJ2-7 TRBV5-4 CASSHVRDSSYEQYF TGTGCCAGCAGCCACGTACGGGACAGTTCCTACGAGCAGTACTTC
NA NA TRBJ2-3 TRBV5-1 CASSLGLDKYTDTQYF TGCGCCAGCAGCTTGGGGTTAGACAAGTACACAGATACGCAGTATTTT
once NA TRBJ2-2 TRBV5-6 CASSPRTGITGELFF TGCGCCAGCAGCCCCCGGACGGGGATCACCGGGGAGCTGTTTTTT
few NA TRBJ2-5 TRBV27 CASSLVATETQYF TGTGCCAGCAGTCTCGTTGCTACAGAGACCCAGTACTTC
few NA TRBJ2-3 TRBV27 CASSLGRIPSDTQYF TGTGCCAGCAGTTTAGGCCGGATCCCCTCCGATACGCAGTATTTT
NA NA TRBJ2-1 TRBV24-1 CATSDPGGDRNNEQFF TGTGCCACCAGTGATCCTGGGGGGGACAGGAACAATGAGCAGTTCTTC
NA NA TRBJ1-2 TRBV18 CASSPPGTGFGYTF TGTGCCAGCTCACCACCGGGGACGGGATTTGGCTACACCTTC
few NA TRBJ1-2 TRBV5-4 CASSLAGVNYGYTF TGTGCCAGCAGCCTTGCTGGGGTGAACTATGGCTACACCTTC
once TRBD2 TRBJ2-2 TRBV28 CASSLESGGTGELFF TGTGCCAGCAGTTTAGAGAGCGGGGGTACCGGGGAGCTGTTTTTT
NA NA TRBJ1-5 TRBV7-9 CASSAQTGNQPQHF TGTGCCAGCAGCGCGCAAACAGGGAACCAGCCCCAGCATTTT
NA TRBD2 TRBJ2-1 TRBV5-6 CASSLDGLGNEQFF TGTGCCAGCAGCTTGGATGGACTAGGCAATGAGCAGTTCTTC
NA NA TRBJ1-4 TRBV15 CATSRGADSNEKLFF TGTGCCACCAGCAGAGGAGCGGACTCTAATGAAAAACTGTTTTTT
NA NA TRBJ2-1 TRBV5-4 CASSLDRGPYNEQFF TGTGCCAGCAGCTTGGATAGAGGCCCGTACAATGAGCAGTTCTTC
NA NA TRBJ1-1 TRBV30 CAWSGRGTEAFF TGTGCCTGGAGCGGCAGGGGCACTGAAGCTTTCTTT
NA TRBD1 TRBJ1-2 TRBV6-5 CASSYGTGGYGYTF TGTGCCAGCAGTTACGGGACAGGGGGCTATGGCTACACCTTC
NA TRBD1 TRBJ1-5 TRBV18 CASSPQSDRGNQPQHF TGTGCCAGCTCACCACAGTCCGACAGGGGCAATCAGCCCCAGCATTTT
medium-sized NA TRBJ2-6 TRBV19 CASSTREWVGSGANVLTF TGTGCCAGTAGTACCAGGGAGTGGGTTGGCTCTGGGGCCAACGTCCTGACTTTC
few TRBD1 TRBJ1-2 TRBV19 CASRQGSYGYTF TGTGCCAGCAGACAGGGATCCTATGGCTACACCTTC
NA NA TRBJ1-2 TRBV19 CASSIVGTDYGYTF TGTGCCAGTAGTATAGTTGGGACCGACTATGGCTACACCTTC
NA NA TRBJ2-7 TRBV5-4 CASSPAPAGGYEQYF TGTGCCAGCAGTCCGGCCCCCGCAGGGGGGTACGAGCAGTACTTC
NA NA TRBJ1-1 TRBV6-2/TRBV6-3 CASSYWGSEAFF TGTGCCAGCAGTTACTGGGGGTCTGAAGCTTTCTTT
NA TRBD1 TRBJ2-5 TRBV5-1 CASSTTGTGETQYF TGCGCCAGCAGCACGACAGGGACCGGGGAGACCCAGTACTTC
medium-sized NA TRBJ2-1 TRBV6-5 CASSRTSHYNEQFF TGTGCCAGCAGCCGTACTAGCCACTACAATGAGCAGTTCTTC